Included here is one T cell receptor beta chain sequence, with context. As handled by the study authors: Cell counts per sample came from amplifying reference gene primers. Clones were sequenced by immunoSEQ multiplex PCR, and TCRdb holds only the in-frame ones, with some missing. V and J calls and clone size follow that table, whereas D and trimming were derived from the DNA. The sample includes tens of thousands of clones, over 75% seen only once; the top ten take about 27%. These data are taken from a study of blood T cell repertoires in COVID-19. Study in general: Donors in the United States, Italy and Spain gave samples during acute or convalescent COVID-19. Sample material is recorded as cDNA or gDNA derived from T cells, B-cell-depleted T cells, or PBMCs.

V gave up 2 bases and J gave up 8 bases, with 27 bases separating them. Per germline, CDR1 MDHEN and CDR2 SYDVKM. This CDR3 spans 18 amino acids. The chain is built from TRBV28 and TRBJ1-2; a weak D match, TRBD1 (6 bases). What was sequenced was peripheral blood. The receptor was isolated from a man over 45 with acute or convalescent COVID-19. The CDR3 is CASSLAGATTGTKPGYTF. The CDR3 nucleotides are TGTGCCAGCAGTTTAGCTGGGGCTACCACCGGGACAAAACCGGGCTACACCTTC.